This T cell receptor beta chain stems from a study of blood T cells in healthy people across ages. Details on this clonotype: The antigen remains unidentified.

Overall study findings and caveats: As age increased, TCR beta diversity per million T cells fell in a roughly linear fashion.

This CDR3 region has 14 residues. The V end lost 3 bases, the J end lost 4 bases, and 10 bases lay between the germline ends. Germline CDR1 reads MGHRA; CDR2 reads YSYEKL. Through a sample-barcoded 5' primer and a J-beta primer mix, a second PCR was run for roughly 7 to 11 cycles. Every cDNA molecule bore a tag from a template-switch adaptor containing 12 random nucleotides. In TCRdb, the 5' RACE reads were re-called with MiXCR into one record per CDR3 protein. The data show some 1,800,000 distinct CDR3 sequences, more than 35% seen once. The chain combines TRBV4-1 with TRBJ1-5; D remains unclear. The TCR sequence derives from a human donor in good health. The material sequenced was blood. For the CDR3, the DNA is TGCGCCAGCAGCCACGACGATCAGAATCAGCCCCAGCATTTT. Its protein is CASSHDDQNQPQHF.